A selection of T cell receptor beta chains follows, all from one sample in a study of technical replicates of blood from a few donors. Generated by immunoSEQ multiplex PCR, the TCRdb table keeps only in-frame clones and is missing some. The sample carries under 70,000 clones, more than 70% recorded once. Sequences were obtained from PBMCs. These receptor sequences come from a human donor in good health. Some clones in this sample may be carry-over from other donors' samples. CDR3s leave out the opening cysteine and the closing phenylalanine or tryptophan.

J,V,CDR3
TRBJ1-2,TRBV7-9,ASSRGESGYT
TRBJ1-4,TRBV7-8,ASSLAGQGRAEKLF
TRBJ2-7,TRBV5-1,ASSSGTTHYEQY
TRBJ2-3,TRBV6-5,ASSLGGVEDTQY
TRBJ2-3,TRBV2,ASTGIPSTDTQY
TRBJ2-7,TRBV7-2,ASSPTPPGEQY
TRBJ1-1,TRBV30,ATRDRVSPEAF
TRBJ2-1,TRBV9,ASSVTSGSSEEQF
TRBJ2-7,TRBV27,ASSSQGNTPYEQY
TRBJ2-1,TRBV11-2,ASSSPGGRKGPNEQF
TRBJ1-5,TRBV2,ASSPTGQVGQPQH
TRBJ2-7,TRBV2,ASNDRGRTYEQY
TRBJ2-5,TRBV10-3,AIKSGRGGVQETQY
TRBJ1-6,TRBV27,ASSLSYTRSPLH
TRBJ2-1,TRBV30,AWSVSGTPYNEQF
TRBJ2-7,TRBV4-3,ASSPSIAGGPYEQY
TRBJ1-1,TRBV19,ASSIGQMNTEAF
TRBJ1-1,TRBV5-6,ASSLAARGAF
TRBJ1-6,TRBV19,ASSTAASYNSPLH
TRBJ2-3,TRBV5-4,ASSPLGADTQY
TRBJ2-3,TRBV9,ASSPGLAGDRADTQY
TRBJ2-7,TRBV7-9,ASSRTTGVVDEQY